This TCR beta chain emerged from a study of blood T cell repertoires in COVID-19. Study at large: The cDNA or gDNA used as material had been derived from T cells, B-cell-depleted T cells, or PBMCs.

Libraries were prepared by immunoSEQ multiplex PCR; TCRdb keeps only in-frame clonotypes and omits some of them. The sample contains 200,000 to 250,000 clones, almost 85% of which appear only once. Germline CDR1 reads SGHNT; CDR2 reads YYREEE (reference sequence). Trimming shortened V by 6 bases and J by 4 bases, and 11 bases separated the two germline ends. This CDR3 has 12 amino acids. The sequencing input was peripheral blood. This sequence was found in a woman aged 50 to 60 with active or convalescent COVID-19. This rearrangement joins TRBV5-4 to TRBJ2-7, with a possible D match to TRBD2 (5 bases). CDR3 nucleotides: TGTGCCAGCACCCTGCGGGTTTACGAGCAGTACTTC. As protein: CASTLRVYEQYF.